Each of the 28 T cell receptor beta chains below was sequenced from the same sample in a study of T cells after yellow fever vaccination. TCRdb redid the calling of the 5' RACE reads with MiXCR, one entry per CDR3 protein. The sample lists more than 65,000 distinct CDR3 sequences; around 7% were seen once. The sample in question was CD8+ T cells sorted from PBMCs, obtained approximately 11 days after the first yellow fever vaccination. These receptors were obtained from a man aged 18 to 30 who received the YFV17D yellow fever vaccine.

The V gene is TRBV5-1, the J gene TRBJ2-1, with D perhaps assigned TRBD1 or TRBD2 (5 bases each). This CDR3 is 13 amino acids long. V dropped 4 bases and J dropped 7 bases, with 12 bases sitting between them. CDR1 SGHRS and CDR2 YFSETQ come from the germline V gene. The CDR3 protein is CASSLGTKNEQFF. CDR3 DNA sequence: TGCGCCAGCAGCCTGGGGACGAAGAATGAGCAGTTCTTC. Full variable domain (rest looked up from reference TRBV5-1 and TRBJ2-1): KAGVTQTPRYLIKTRGQQVTLSCSPISGHRSVSWYQQTPGQGLQFLFEYFSETQRNKGNFPGRFSGRQFSNSRSEMNVSTLELGDSALYLCASSLGTKNEQFFGPGTRLTVL.

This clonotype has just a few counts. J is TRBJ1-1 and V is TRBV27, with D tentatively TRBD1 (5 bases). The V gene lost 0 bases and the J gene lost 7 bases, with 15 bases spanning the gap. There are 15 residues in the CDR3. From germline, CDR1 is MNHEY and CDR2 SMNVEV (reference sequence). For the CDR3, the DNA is TGTGCCAGCAGTTTATCCCCGGGACCTTACCGTGAAGCTTTCTTT. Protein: CASSLSPGPYREAFF.

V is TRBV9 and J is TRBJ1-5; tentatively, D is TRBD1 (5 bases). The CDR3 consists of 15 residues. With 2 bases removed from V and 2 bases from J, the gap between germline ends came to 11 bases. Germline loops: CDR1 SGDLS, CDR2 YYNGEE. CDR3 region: CASSVGGAGNQPQHF. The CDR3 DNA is TGTGCCAGCAGCGTTGGAGGGGCGGGCAATCAGCCCCAGCATTTT.

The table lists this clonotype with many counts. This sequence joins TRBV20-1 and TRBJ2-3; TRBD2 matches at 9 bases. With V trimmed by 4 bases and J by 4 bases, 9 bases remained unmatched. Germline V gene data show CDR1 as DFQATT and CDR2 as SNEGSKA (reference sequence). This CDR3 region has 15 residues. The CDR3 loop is CSAKMGGGASDTQYF. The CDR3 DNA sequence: TGCAGTGCTAAAATGGGCGGGGGGGCATCAGATACGCAGTATTTT.

CDR3 nucleotides: TGTGCCTGGAGAGGTCCCCTTAGGGAAATCCGTGACTATGGCTACACCTTC. Translated: CAWRGPLREIRDYGYTF. The chain employs TRBV30 and TRBJ1-2; D remains unclear. V was clipped by 3 bases and J by 3 bases, with 23 bases between them. The CDR3 spans 17 residues. CDR1 and CDR2 (germline): GTSNPN, SVGIG (reference sequence). Together with reference TRBV30 and TRBJ1-2, the CDR3 gives the full variable domain: SQTIHQWPATLVQPVGSPLSLECTVEGTSNPNLYWYRQAAGRGLQLLFYSVGIGQISSEVPQNLSASRPQDRQFILSSKKLLLSDSGFYLCAWRGPLREIRDYGYTFGSGTRLTVV.

The CDR3 coding sequence is TGTGCCACCAATAGGGGCTCTGGAAACACCATATATTTT. Protein sequence: CATNRGSGNTIYF. V gene TRBV7-2 combines with J gene TRBJ1-3; maybe TRBD1 (5 bases). The V gene's germline CDR1 is SGHTA and CDR2 FQGNSA. CDR3 length: 13 residues. V lost 10 bases and J lost 0, with 10 bases in between. The complete variable domain, with remaining parts taken from reference TRBV7-2 and TRBJ1-3, reads GAGVSQSPSNKVTEKGKDVELRCDPISGHTALYWYRQSLGQGLEFLIYFQGNSAPDKSGLPSDRFSAERTGGSVSTLTIQRTQQEDSAVYLCATNRGSGNTIYFGEGSWLTVV.

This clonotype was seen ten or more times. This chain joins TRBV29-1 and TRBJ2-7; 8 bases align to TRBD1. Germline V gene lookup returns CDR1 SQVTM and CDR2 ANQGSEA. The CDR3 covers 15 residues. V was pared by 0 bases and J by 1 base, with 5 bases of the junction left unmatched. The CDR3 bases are TGCAGCGTTGAAGAAACGGGACAGGAGTCCTACGAGCAGTACTTC. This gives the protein CSVEETGQESYEQYF.

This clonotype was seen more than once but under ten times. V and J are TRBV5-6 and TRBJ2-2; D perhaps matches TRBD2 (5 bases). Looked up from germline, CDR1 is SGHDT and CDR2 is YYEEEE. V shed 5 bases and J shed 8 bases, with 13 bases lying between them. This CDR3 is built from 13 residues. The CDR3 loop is CASRAASPGELFF. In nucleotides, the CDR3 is TGTGCCAGCAGAGCGGCCTCCCCGGGGGAGCTGTTTTTT.

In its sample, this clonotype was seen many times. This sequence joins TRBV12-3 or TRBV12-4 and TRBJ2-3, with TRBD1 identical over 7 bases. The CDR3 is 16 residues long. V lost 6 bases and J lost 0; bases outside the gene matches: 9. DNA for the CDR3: TGTGCCAGCAGGTCCGGGACAGTTACTAGCACAGATACGCAGTATTTT. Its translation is CASRSGTVTSTDTQYF.

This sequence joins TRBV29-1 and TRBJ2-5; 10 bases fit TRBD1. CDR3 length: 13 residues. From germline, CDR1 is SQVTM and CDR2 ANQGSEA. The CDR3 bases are TGCAGTGCAAGACAGGGGGCCGGGGAGACCCAGTACTTC. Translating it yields CSARQGAGETQYF.

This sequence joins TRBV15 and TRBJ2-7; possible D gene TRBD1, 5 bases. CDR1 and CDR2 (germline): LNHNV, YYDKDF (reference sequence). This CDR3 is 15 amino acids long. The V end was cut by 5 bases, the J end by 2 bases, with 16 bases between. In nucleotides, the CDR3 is TGTGCCACCAGCCCTTTGAGATCAGGGACCTACGAGCAGTACTTC. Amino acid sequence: CATSPLRSGTYEQYF.

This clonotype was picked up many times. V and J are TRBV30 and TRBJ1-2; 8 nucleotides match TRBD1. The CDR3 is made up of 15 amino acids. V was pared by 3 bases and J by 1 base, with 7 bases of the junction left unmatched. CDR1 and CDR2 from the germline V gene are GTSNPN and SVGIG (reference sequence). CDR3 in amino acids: CAWSPGTGVNYGYTF. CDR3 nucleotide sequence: TGTGCCTGGAGCCCAGGGACAGGTGTTAACTATGGCTACACCTTC.

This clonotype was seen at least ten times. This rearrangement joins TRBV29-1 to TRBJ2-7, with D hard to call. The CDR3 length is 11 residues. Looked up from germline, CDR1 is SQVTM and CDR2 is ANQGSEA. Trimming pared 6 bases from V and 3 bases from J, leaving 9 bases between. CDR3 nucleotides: TGCAGCGTCGGACGGAACTACGAGCAGTACTTC. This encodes CSVGRNYEQYF.

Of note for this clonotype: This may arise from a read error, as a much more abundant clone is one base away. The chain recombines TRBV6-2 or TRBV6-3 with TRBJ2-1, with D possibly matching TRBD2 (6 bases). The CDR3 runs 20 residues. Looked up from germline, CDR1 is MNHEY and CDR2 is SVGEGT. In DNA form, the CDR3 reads TGTGCCAGCAGATACTACGGGAGTCTAGCGCACCTCCGCTCCTACAATGAGCAGTTCTTC. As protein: CASRYYGSLAHLRSYNEQFF.

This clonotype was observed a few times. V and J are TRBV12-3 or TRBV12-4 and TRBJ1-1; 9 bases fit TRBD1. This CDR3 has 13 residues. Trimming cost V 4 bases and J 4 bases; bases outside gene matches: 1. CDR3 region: CASSYRGLTEAFF. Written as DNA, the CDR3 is TGTGCCAGCAGTTACAGGGGGCTCACTGAAGCTTTCTTT.

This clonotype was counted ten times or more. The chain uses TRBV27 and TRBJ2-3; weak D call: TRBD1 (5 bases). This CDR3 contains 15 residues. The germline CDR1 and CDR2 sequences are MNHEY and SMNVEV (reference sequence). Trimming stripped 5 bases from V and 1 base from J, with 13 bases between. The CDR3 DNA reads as TGTGCCAGCAGTATCTTTGAAGGGGGCACAGATACGCAGTATTTT. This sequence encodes CASSIFEGGTDTQYF.

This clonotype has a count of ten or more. The CDR3 reads CASSTAVYTEAFF. As DNA, the CDR3 is TGTGCCAGCAGCACGGCCGTCTACACTGAAGCTTTCTTT. The V gene is TRBV7-8, the J gene TRBJ1-1; unclear D gene. V dropped 5 bases and J dropped 3 bases, with 10 bases sitting between them. The germline CDR1 and CDR2 sequences are SGHVS and FQNEAQ. The CDR3 length is 13 residues.

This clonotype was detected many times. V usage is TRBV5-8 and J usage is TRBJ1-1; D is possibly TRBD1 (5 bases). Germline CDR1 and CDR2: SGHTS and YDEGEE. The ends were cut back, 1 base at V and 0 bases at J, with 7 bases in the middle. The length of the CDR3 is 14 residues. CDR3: CASSLLGLNTEAFF. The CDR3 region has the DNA TGTGCCAGCAGCTTGCTGGGACTGAACACTGAAGCTTTCTTT.

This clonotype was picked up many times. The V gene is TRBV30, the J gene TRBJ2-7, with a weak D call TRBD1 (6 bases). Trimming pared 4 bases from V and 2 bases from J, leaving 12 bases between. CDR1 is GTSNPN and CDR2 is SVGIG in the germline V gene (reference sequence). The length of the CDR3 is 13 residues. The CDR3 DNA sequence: TGTGCCTGGACTTCAGGGGCGGCCTACGAGCAGTACTTC. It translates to CAWTSGAAYEQYF. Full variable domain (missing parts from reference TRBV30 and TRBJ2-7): SQTIHQWPATLVQPVGSPLSLECTVEGTSNPNLYWYRQAAGRGLQLLFYSVGIGQISSEVPQNLSASRPQDRQFILSSKKLLLSDSGFYLCAWTSGAAYEQYFGPGTRLTVT.

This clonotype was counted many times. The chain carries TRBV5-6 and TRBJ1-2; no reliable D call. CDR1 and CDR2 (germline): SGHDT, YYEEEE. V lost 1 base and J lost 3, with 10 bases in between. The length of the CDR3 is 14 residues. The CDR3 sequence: CASSLWQNDYGYTF. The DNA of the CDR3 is TGTGCCAGCAGCTTGTGGCAGAACGACTATGGCTACACCTTC.

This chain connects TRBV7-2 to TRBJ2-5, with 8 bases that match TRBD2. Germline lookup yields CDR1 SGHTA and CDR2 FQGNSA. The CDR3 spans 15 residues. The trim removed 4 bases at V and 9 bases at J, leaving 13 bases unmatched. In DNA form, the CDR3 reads TGTGCCAGCAGCTCGGTCGGCGGGGGGCCCCGAGCCCAGTACTTC. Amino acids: CASSSVGGGPRAQYF.

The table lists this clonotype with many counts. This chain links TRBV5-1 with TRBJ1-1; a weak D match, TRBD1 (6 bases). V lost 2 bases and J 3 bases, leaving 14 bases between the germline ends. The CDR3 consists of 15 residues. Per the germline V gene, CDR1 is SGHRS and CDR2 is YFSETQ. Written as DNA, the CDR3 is TGCGCCAGCAGCTTACCGGGACACGTTTACACTGAAGCTTTCTTT. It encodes CASSLPGHVYTEAFF. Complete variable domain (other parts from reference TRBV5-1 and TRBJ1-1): KAGVTQTPRYLIKTRGQQVTLSCSPISGHRSVSWYQQTPGQGLQFLFEYFSETQRNKGNFPGRFSGRQFSNSRSEMNVSTLELGDSALYLCASSLPGHVYTEAFFGQGTRLTVV.

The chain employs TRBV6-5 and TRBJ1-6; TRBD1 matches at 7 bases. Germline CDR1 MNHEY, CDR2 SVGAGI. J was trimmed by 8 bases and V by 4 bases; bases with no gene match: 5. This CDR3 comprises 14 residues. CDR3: CASSLGGDYSPLHF. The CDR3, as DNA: TGTGCCAGCAGTTTAGGGGGCGATTATTCACCCCTCCACTTT.

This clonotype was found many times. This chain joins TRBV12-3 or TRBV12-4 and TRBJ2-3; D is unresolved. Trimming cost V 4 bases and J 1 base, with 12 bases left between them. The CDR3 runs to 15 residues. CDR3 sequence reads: CASSWPSRGTDTQYF. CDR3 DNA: TGTGCCAGCAGTTGGCCGTCCCGGGGCACAGATACGCAGTATTTT.

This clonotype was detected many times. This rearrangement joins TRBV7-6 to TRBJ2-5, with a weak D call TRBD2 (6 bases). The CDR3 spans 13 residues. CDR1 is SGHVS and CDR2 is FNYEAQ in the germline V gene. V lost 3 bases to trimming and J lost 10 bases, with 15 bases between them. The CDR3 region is CASSFGSDGGQYF. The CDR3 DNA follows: TGTGCCAGCAGCTTTGGGTCGGACGGGGGCCAGTACTTC. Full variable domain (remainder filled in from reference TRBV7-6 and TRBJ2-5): GAGVSQSPRYKVTKRGQDVALRCDPISGHVSLYWYRQALGQGPEFLTYFNYEAQQDKSGLPNDRFSAERPEGSISTLTIQRTEQRDSAMYRCASSFGSDGGQYFGPGTRLLVL.

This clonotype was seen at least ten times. The CDR3 DNA sequence: TGTGCCAGCGCCGAGGGAAGAGGAGAGACCCAGTACTTC. It specifies CASAEGRGETQYF. The V gene is TRBV7-9, the J gene TRBJ2-5; maybe TRBD2 (5 bases). CDR1 is SEHNR, CDR2 FQNEAQ, per germline (reference sequence). The V end was cut by 8 bases, the J end by 4 bases, with 14 bases between. The CDR3 loop spans 13 amino acids. The full variable domain, completed using reference TRBV7-9 and TRBJ2-5, is DTGVSQNPRHKITKRGQNVTFRCDPISEHNRLYWYRQTLGQGPEFLTYFQNEAQLEKSRLLSDRFSAERPKGSFSTLEIQRTEQGDSAMYLCASAEGRGETQYFGPGTRLLVL.

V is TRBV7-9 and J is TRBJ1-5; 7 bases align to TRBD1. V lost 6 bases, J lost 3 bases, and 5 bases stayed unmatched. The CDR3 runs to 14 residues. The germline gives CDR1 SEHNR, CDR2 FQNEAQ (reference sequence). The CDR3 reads CASSSGTANQPQHF. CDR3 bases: TGTGCCAGCAGTTCCGGGACAGCCAATCAGCCCCAGCATTTT.

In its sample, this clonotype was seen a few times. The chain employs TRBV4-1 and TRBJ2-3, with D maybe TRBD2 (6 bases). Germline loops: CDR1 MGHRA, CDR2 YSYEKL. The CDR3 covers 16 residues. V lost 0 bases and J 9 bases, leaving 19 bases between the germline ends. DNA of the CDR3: TGCGCCAGCAGCCAAGACGGTGTGGAGGACTACCGAACGCAGTATTTT. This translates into CASSQDGVEDYRTQYF.